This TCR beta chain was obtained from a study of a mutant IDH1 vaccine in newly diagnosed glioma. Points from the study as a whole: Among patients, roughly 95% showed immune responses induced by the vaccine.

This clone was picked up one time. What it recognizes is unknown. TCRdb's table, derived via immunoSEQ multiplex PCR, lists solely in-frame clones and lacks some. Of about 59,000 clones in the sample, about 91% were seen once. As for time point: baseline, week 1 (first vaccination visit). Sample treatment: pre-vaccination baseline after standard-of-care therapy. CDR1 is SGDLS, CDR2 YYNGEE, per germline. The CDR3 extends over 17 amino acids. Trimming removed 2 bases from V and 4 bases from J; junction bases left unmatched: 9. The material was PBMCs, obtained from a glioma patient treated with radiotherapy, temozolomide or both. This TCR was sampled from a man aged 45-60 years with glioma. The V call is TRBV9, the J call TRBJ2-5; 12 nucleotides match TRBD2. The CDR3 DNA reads TGTGCCAGCAGCGTCGGTCCTAGCGGGGGGGCCATAGAGACCCAGTACTTC. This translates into CASSVGPSGGAIETQYF.